This is a list of T cell receptor beta chains from one sample in a study of beta chain features in type 1 diabetes. Profiling relied on immunoSEQ multiplex PCR, and the TCRdb table lists in-frame clones only, not all of them. The table lists more than 350,000 clones, roughly an eighth of them singletons. Input material: naive CD4+ T cells from blood. These TCRs come from a woman aged 18-29 years in good health. Each CDR3 is given with its conserved first and last residue. The order of the fields is CDR3 length, D gene, clone size, V gene, J gene, CDR3 protein, CDR3 DNA. D genes are given only for firm matches. Some rows mark clone size as missing; the rest say once, few, many or name a class of expanded clone.

len: 17; d_gene: .; abundance: .; v_gene: TRBV5-1; j_gene: TRBJ1-2; CDR3aa: CASSLFTRRDSNYGYTF; CDR3nt: TGCGCCAGCAGCTTGTTTACCCGCAGGGATTCCAACTATGGCTACACCTTC
len: 14; d_gene: TRBD2; abundance: few; v_gene: TRBV7-2; j_gene: TRBJ2-3; CDR3aa: CASKLAGALDTQYF; CDR3nt: TGTGCCAGCAAACTAGCGGGAGCTTTAGATACGCAGTATTTT
len: 16; d_gene: .; abundance: few; v_gene: TRBV27; j_gene: TRBJ1-1; CDR3aa: CASRNRGSSMNTEAFF; CDR3nt: TGTGCCAGCAGGAATCGGGGCTCGAGCATGAACACTGAAGCTTTCTTT
len: 16; d_gene: .; abundance: .; v_gene: TRBV28; j_gene: TRBJ1-3; CDR3aa: CASSLYDGTSGNTIYF; CDR3nt: TGTGCCAGCAGTTTATATGACGGAACCTCTGGAAACACCATATATTTT
len: 15; d_gene: TRBD2; abundance: .; v_gene: TRBV9; j_gene: TRBJ2-1; CDR3aa: CASSASSGRLYEQFF; CDR3nt: TGTGCCAGCAGCGCTTCTAGCGGGAGACTCTATGAGCAGTTCTTC
len: 12; d_gene: .; abundance: many; v_gene: TRBV18; j_gene: TRBJ2-5; CDR3aa: CASSPYQETQYF; CDR3nt: TGTGCCAGCTCACCGTACCAAGAGACCCAGTACTTC
len: 14; d_gene: .; abundance: .; v_gene: TRBV18; j_gene: TRBJ1-2; CDR3aa: CASSPGGRVGGYTF; CDR3nt: TGTGCCAGCTCACCTGGGGGCAGGGTCGGTGGCTACACCTTC
len: 11; d_gene: .; abundance: few; v_gene: TRBV7-2; j_gene: TRBJ2-5; CDR3aa: CASSPYETQYF; CDR3nt: TGTGCCAGCAGCCCTTATGAGACCCAGTACTTC
len: 14; d_gene: .; abundance: .; v_gene: TRBV14; j_gene: TRBJ2-7; CDR3aa: CASSQGLHFYEQYF; CDR3nt: TGTGCCAGCAGCCAAGGACTACACTTCTACGAGCAGTACTTC
len: 16; d_gene: .; abundance: few; v_gene: TRBV15; j_gene: TRBJ1-1; CDR3aa: CATSRENWGAGTEAFF; CDR3nt: TGTGCCACCAGCAGAGAAAATTGGGGAGCGGGCACTGAAGCTTTCTTT
len: 15; d_gene: TRBD2; abundance: .; v_gene: TRBV4-2; j_gene: TRBJ2-7; CDR3aa: CASSQGLAQSYEQYF; CDR3nt: TGTGCCAGCAGCCAAGGACTAGCGCAATCCTACGAGCAGTACTTC
len: 15; d_gene: TRBD1; abundance: .; v_gene: TRBV7-2; j_gene: TRBJ1-6; CDR3aa: CASSGQGAANSPLHF; CDR3nt: TGTGCCAGCAGCGGACAGGGTGCGGCCAATTCACCCCTCCACTTT
len: 19; d_gene: .; abundance: .; v_gene: TRBV4-2; j_gene: TRBJ1-6; CDR3aa: CASSQEGVGRWAGNSPLHF; CDR3nt: TGTGCCAGCAGCCAAGAAGGGGTCGGTCGGTGGGCTGGTAATTCACCCCTCCACTTT
len: 14; d_gene: TRBD2; abundance: .; v_gene: TRBV29-1; j_gene: TRBJ2-3; CDR3aa: CSVEGGTGTDTQYF; CDR3nt: TGCAGCGTTGAGGGGGGGACGGGCACAGATACGCAGTATTTT
len: 13; d_gene: .; abundance: .; v_gene: TRBV6-5; j_gene: TRBJ1-4; CDR3aa: CASSQRAGALKFF; CDR3nt: TGTGCCAGCAGCCAGCGGGCTGGGGCCCTCAAGTTTTTT
len: 12; d_gene: .; abundance: few; v_gene: TRBV19; j_gene: TRBJ1-1; CDR3aa: CASSIVGIEAFF; CDR3nt: TGTGCCAGTAGTATAGTTGGGATTGAAGCTTTCTTT
len: 13; d_gene: TRBD2; abundance: .; v_gene: TRBV5-1; j_gene: TRBJ2-5; CDR3aa: CASSTGGAETQYF; CDR3nt: TGCGCCAGCAGCACCGGGGGGGCGGAGACCCAGTACTTC
len: 13; d_gene: .; abundance: few; v_gene: TRBV27; j_gene: TRBJ2-5; CDR3aa: CASKRSGQETQYF; CDR3nt: TGTGCCAGCAAGCGGTCCGGGCAAGAGACCCAGTACTTC
len: 13; d_gene: .; abundance: few; v_gene: TRBV10-3; j_gene: TRBJ2-3; CDR3aa: CAISAVYTDTQYF; CDR3nt: TGTGCCATCAGTGCGGTGTATACAGATACGCAGTATTTT
len: 15; d_gene: TRBD1; abundance: few; v_gene: TRBV10-3; j_gene: TRBJ2-1; CDR3aa: CAIGQGTGSYNEQFF; CDR3nt: TGTGCCATCGGACAGGGTACGGGCTCCTACAATGAGCAGTTCTTC
len: 16; d_gene: .; abundance: few; v_gene: TRBV5-5; j_gene: TRBJ2-6; CDR3aa: CASSLGPGTGANVLTF; CDR3nt: TGTGCCAGCAGCTTAGGACCAGGAACTGGGGCCAACGTCCTGACTTTC
len: 17; d_gene: TRBD2; abundance: few; v_gene: TRBV4-3; j_gene: TRBJ2-3; CDR3aa: CASSQKVEGLASAAQYF; CDR3nt: TGCGCCAGCAGCCAAAAGGTGGAGGGACTAGCATCCGCCGCGCAGTATTTT
len: 14; d_gene: .; abundance: few; v_gene: TRBV7-9; j_gene: TRBJ1-4; CDR3aa: CASSTQTANEKLFF; CDR3nt: TGTGCCAGCAGCACCCAGACAGCTAATGAAAAACTGTTTTTT
len: 14; d_gene: .; abundance: .; v_gene: TRBV9; j_gene: TRBJ2-5; CDR3aa: CASSVVGGAETQYF; CDR3nt: TGTGCCAGCAGCGTAGTTGGAGGGGCGGAGACCCAGTACTTC
len: 13; d_gene: .; abundance: .; v_gene: TRBV7-9; j_gene: TRBJ1-2; CDR3aa: CASSLATNYGYTF; CDR3nt: TGTGCCAGCAGCTTAGCTACAAACTATGGCTACACCTTC
len: 12; d_gene: .; abundance: .; v_gene: TRBV7-3; j_gene: TRBJ2-7; CDR3aa: CASSQTMGEQYF; CDR3nt: TGTGCCAGCAGCCAAACTATGGGCGAGCAGTACTTC
len: 17; d_gene: .; abundance: few; v_gene: TRBV7-2; j_gene: TRBJ2-3; CDR3aa: CASSFLSQGIGTDTQYF; CDR3nt: TGTGCCAGCAGTTTCCTATCCCAGGGGATTGGCACAGATACGCAGTATTTT
len: 15; d_gene: .; abundance: .; v_gene: TRBV4-3; j_gene: TRBJ2-1; CDR3aa: CASSQDFQNDNEQFF; CDR3nt: TGCGCCAGCAGCCAAGATTTCCAGAACGACAATGAGCAGTTCTTC
len: 14; d_gene: .; abundance: many; v_gene: TRBV25-1; j_gene: TRBJ2-3; CDR3aa: CASGNAASGDTQYF; CDR3nt: TGTGCCAGCGGTAATGCAGCCTCAGGGGATACGCAGTATTTT
len: 18; d_gene: .; abundance: .; v_gene: TRBV21-1; j_gene: TRBJ2-2; CDR3aa: CASSKGDSSGVNTGELFF; CDR3nt: TGTGCCAGCAGCAAAGGAGATTCTAGCGGAGTGAACACCGGGGAGCTGTTTTTT
len: 16; d_gene: TRBD2; abundance: .; v_gene: TRBV7-3; j_gene: TRBJ2-1; CDR3aa: CASSLLAGVGNNEQFF; CDR3nt: TGTGCCAGCAGCCTACTCGCGGGAGTAGGTAACAATGAGCAGTTCTTC
len: 13; d_gene: TRBD2; abundance: few; v_gene: TRBV19; j_gene: TRBJ2-7; CDR3aa: CASSLIIAGEQYF; CDR3nt: TGTGCCAGTAGTTTGATTATAGCGGGCGAGCAGTACTTC
len: 15; d_gene: .; abundance: .; v_gene: TRBV5-4; j_gene: TRBJ2-5; CDR3aa: CASSRRPNYQETQYF; CDR3nt: TGTGCCAGCAGCCGGAGACCTAACTACCAAGAGACCCAGTACTTC
len: 15; d_gene: .; abundance: .; v_gene: TRBV7-3; j_gene: TRBJ2-1; CDR3aa: CASSLRRVTYNEQFF; CDR3nt: TGTGCCAGCAGCTTAAGACGGGTGACCTACAATGAGCAGTTCTTC
len: 14; d_gene: .; abundance: .; v_gene: TRBV9; j_gene: TRBJ1-2; CDR3aa: CASSASTSGNGYTF; CDR3nt: TGTGCCAGCAGTGCCTCGACCTCTGGGAATGGCTACACCTTC
len: 14; d_gene: .; abundance: few; v_gene: TRBV18; j_gene: TRBJ2-3; CDR3aa: CASSPIANADTQYF; CDR3nt: TGTGCCAGCTCACCGATAGCCAATGCAGATACGCAGTATTTT
len: 14; d_gene: .; abundance: .; v_gene: TRBV7-8; j_gene: TRBJ2-1; CDR3aa: CASSRTETYNEQFF; CDR3nt: TGTGCCAGCAGTAGAACAGAAACCTACAATGAGCAGTTCTTC
len: 16; d_gene: .; abundance: few; v_gene: TRBV19; j_gene: TRBJ1-5; CDR3aa: CASSIKAPFVDQPQHF; CDR3nt: TGTGCCAGTAGTATAAAGGCACCCTTTGTGGATCAGCCCCAGCATTTT
len: 13; d_gene: .; abundance: .; v_gene: TRBV28; j_gene: TRBJ2-3; CDR3aa: CASRAAATDTQYF; CDR3nt: TGTGCCAGCAGGGCGGCGGCCACAGATACGCAGTATTTT
len: 15; d_gene: TRBD1; abundance: few; v_gene: TRBV7-2; j_gene: TRBJ2-3; CDR3aa: CASSRDRVSTDTQYF; CDR3nt: TGTGCCAGCAGTAGAGACAGGGTCAGTACAGATACGCAGTATTTT
len: 14; d_gene: TRBD1; abundance: few; v_gene: TRBV6-6; j_gene: TRBJ2-1; CDR3aa: CASSLTTGSNEQFF; CDR3nt: TGTGCCAGCAGTCTGACGACAGGGAGCAATGAGCAGTTCTTC
len: 15; d_gene: TRBD1; abundance: .; v_gene: TRBV25-1; j_gene: TRBJ2-1; CDR3aa: CASSAAGTGRGEQFF; CDR3nt: TGTGCCAGCAGTGCCGCCGGGACAGGTCGCGGTGAGCAGTTCTTC
len: 13; d_gene: .; abundance: few; v_gene: TRBV29-1; j_gene: TRBJ1-5; CDR3aa: CSVTNRVNQPQHF; CDR3nt: TGCAGCGTGACAAATAGGGTTAATCAGCCCCAGCATTTT
len: 14; d_gene: .; abundance: .; v_gene: TRBV7-2; j_gene: TRBJ2-3; CDR3aa: CASSFPPSTDTQYF; CDR3nt: TGTGCCAGCAGCTTTCCCCCTAGCACAGATACGCAGTATTTT
len: 15; d_gene: TRBD2; abundance: many; v_gene: TRBV10-3; j_gene: TRBJ2-1; CDR3aa: CAISGGRAGDDEQFF; CDR3nt: TGTGCCATCAGTGGAGGCCGAGCGGGAGACGATGAGCAGTTCTTC
len: 15; d_gene: TRBD1; abundance: .; v_gene: TRBV4-3; j_gene: TRBJ2-1; CDR3aa: CASSLQGSSYNEQFF; CDR3nt: TGCGCCAGCAGCCTACAGGGGAGCTCCTACAATGAGCAGTTCTTC
len: 17; d_gene: .; abundance: .; v_gene: TRBV30; j_gene: TRBJ2-7; CDR3aa: CAWTPMPGRGSSYEQYF; CDR3nt: TGTGCCTGGACCCCCATGCCAGGCCGTGGCAGCTCCTACGAGCAGTACTTC
len: 15; d_gene: TRBD1; abundance: few; v_gene: TRBV10-3; j_gene: TRBJ2-3; CDR3aa: CAISESDRGTDTQYF; CDR3nt: TGTGCCATCAGTGAGTCGGACAGGGGTACAGATACGCAGTATTTT
len: 15; d_gene: .; abundance: .; v_gene: TRBV9; j_gene: TRBJ2-5; CDR3aa: CASSVEWSGQETQYF; CDR3nt: TGTGCCAGCAGCGTCGAATGGTCGGGACAAGAGACCCAGTACTTC
len: 14; d_gene: .; abundance: few; v_gene: TRBV5-1; j_gene: TRBJ1-2; CDR3aa: CASTEGDSNYGYTF; CDR3nt: TGCGCCAGCACCGAGGGAGACAGTAATTATGGCTACACCTTC
len: 13; d_gene: .; abundance: .; v_gene: TRBV5-6; j_gene: TRBJ1-6; CDR3aa: CASSRGTYSPLHF; CDR3nt: TGTGCCAGCAGCCGTGGCACATACTCACCCCTCCACTTT
len: 16; d_gene: TRBD2; abundance: .; v_gene: TRBV7-9; j_gene: TRBJ2-3; CDR3aa: CASSRGLAGGLDTQYF; CDR3nt: TGTGCCAGCAGCCGCGGACTAGCGGGGGGGCTGGATACGCAGTATTTT